Each of the 2 T cell receptor beta chains below was sequenced from the same sample in a study of cytomegalovirus exposure and HLA in healthy donors. In the PCR, 60 Vbeta and 13 Jbeta primers were used. Here immunoSEQ multiplex PCR was the method, and the copy in TCRdb shows in-frame clones only, minus some. The table includes under 200,000 clones, approximately 86% detected once. Input material: PBMCs. Receptors originate from a woman aged 25 to 39 in good health and CMV-seronegative.

With respect to this clone: One end of the junction varies from germline; a read error may be responsible. The rearrangement links TRBV7-9 to TRBJ2-1; no reliable D call. Germline values: CDR1 SEHNR, CDR2 FQNEAQ (reference sequence). The CDR3 covers 14 residues. The CDR3 DNA is TGTTCCAGCAGCCGACGCGACGGAGACAATGAGCAGTTCTTC. Its protein is CSSSRRDGDNEQFF.

This sequence joins TRBV5-1 and TRBJ2-7, with TRBD2 identical over 9 bases. The ends lost 3 bases at V and 4 bases at J; junction bases unmatched: 5. This CDR3 comprises 14 residues. Germline V lookup: CDR1 SGHRS, CDR2 YFSETQ. CDR3 in amino acids: CASSSAGGHYEQYF. The CDR3 coding sequence is TGCGCCAGCAGCTCGGCGGGAGGGCATTACGAGCAGTACTTC.